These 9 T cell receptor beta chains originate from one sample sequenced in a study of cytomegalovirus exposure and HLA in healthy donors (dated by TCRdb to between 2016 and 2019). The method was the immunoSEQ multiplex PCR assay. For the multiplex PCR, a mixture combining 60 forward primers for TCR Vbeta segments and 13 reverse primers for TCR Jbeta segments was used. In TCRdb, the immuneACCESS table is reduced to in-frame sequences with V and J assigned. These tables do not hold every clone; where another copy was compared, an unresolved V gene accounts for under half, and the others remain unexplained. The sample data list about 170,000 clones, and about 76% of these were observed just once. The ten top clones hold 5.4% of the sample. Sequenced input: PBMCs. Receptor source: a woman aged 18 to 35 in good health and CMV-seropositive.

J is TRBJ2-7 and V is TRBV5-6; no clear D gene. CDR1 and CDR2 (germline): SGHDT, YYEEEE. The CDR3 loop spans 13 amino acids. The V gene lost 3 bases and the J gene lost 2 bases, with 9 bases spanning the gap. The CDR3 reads CASSSRLAYEQYF. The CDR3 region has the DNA TGTGCCAGCAGCTCACGACTGGCCTACGAGCAGTACTTC.

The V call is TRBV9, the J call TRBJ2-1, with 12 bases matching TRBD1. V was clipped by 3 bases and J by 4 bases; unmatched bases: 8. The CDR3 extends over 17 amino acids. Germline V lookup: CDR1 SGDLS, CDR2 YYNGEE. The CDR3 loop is CASSATGTGGRYNEQFF. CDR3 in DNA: TGTGCCAGCAGCGCAACCGGGACAGGGGGCAGGTACAATGAGCAGTTCTTC.

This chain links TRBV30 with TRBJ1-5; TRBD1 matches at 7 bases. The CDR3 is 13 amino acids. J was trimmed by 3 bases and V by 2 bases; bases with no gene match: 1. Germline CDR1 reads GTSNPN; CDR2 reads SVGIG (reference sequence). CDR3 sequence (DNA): TGTGCCTGGAGTCAGGGGGACAATCAGCCCCAGCATTTT. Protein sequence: CAWSQGDNQPQHF.

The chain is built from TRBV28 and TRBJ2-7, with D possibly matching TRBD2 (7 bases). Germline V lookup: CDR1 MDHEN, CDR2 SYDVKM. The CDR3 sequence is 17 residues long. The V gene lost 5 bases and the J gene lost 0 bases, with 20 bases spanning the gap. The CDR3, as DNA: TGTGCCAGCAGTCCGCCGTTGGGGGGGGCCCGCTCCTACGAGCAGTACTTC. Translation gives CASSPPLGGARSYEQYF.

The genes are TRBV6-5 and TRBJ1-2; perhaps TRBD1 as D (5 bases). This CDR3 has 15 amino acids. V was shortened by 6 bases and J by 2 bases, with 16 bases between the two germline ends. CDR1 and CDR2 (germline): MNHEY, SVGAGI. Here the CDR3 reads CASSPRRGPNYGYTF. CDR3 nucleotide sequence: TGTGCCAGCAGCCCACGGCGGGGCCCAAACTATGGCTACACCTTC.

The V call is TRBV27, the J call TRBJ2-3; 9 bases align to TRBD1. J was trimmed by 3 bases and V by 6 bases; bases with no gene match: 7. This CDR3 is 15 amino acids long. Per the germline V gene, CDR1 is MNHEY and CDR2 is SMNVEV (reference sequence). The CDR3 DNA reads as TGTGCCAGCAGCTATACCGGGACAGGGACAGATACGCAGTATTTT. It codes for CASSYTGTGTDTQYF.

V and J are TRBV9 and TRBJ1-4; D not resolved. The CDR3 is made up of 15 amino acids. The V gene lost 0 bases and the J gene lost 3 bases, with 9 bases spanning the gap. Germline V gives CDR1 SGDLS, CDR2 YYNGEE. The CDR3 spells CASSVVGVANEKLFF. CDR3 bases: TGTGCCAGCAGCGTAGTCGGTGTAGCTAATGAAAAACTGTTTTTT.

Written as DNA, the CDR3 is TGTGCCAGCAGCTTGGAGGCAGGGTTTGGCTACACCTTC. Amino acid sequence: CASSLEAGFGYTF. V usage is TRBV5-8 and J usage is TRBJ1-2, with D possibly TRBD1 on 5 matching bases. V lost 0 bases and J 7 bases, leaving 10 bases between the germline ends. The CDR3 has 13 residues. CDR1 SGHTS and CDR2 YDEGEE come from the germline V gene.

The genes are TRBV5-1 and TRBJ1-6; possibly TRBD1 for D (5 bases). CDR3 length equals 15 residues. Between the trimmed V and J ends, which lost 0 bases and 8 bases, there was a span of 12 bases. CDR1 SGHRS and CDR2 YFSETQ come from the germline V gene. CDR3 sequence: CASSLEGSGDSPLHF. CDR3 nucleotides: TGCGCCAGCAGCTTGGAGGGGTCAGGAGATTCACCCCTCCACTTT.